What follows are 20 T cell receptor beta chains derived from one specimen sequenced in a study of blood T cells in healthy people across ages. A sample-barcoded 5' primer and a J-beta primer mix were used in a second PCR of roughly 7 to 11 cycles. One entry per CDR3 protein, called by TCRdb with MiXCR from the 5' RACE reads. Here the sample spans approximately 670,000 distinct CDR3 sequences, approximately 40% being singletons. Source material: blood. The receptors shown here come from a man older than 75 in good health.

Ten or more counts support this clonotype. The CDR3 DNA is TGTGCCAGCAGTTTAGGTGACACTGAAGCTTTCTTT. Translation: CASSLGDTEAFF. The V call is TRBV12-3 or TRBV12-4, the J call TRBJ1-1; no firm D call. The CDR3 covers 12 residues. V was shortened by 1 base and J by 3 bases, with 3 bases between the two germline ends.

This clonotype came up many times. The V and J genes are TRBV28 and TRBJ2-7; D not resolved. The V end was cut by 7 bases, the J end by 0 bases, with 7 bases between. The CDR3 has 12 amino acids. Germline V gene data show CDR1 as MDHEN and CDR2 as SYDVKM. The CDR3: CASIGNSYEQYF. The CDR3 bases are TGTGCCAGCATCGGCAACTCCTACGAGCAGTACTTC. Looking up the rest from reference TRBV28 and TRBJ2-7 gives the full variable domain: DVKVTQSSRYLVKRTGEKVFLECVQDMDHENMFWYRQDPGLGLRLIYFSYDVKMKEKGDIPEGYSVSREKKERFSLILESASTNQTSMYLCASIGNSYEQYFGPGTRLTVT.

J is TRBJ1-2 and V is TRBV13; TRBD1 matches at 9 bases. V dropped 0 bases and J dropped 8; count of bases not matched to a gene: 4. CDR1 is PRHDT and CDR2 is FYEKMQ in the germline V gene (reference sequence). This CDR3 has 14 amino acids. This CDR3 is CASSLGQGAGGYTF. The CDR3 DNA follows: TGTGCCAGCAGCTTAGGACAGGGGGCAGGAGGCTACACCTTC.

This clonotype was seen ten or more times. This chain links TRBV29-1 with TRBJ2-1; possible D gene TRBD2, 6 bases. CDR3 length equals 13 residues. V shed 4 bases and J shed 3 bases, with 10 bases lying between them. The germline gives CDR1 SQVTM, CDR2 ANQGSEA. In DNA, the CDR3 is TGCAGCGTTGTACCGGGAGTCTACAATGAGCAGTTCTTC. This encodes CSVVPGVYNEQFF.

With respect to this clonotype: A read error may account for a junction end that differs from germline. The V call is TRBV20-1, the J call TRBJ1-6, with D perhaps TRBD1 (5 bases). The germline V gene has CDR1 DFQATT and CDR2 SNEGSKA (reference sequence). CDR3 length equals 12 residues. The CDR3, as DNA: TGCAGTGCTAGGGGGGAAGATTCACCCCCCCACTTT. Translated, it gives CSARGEDSPPHF.

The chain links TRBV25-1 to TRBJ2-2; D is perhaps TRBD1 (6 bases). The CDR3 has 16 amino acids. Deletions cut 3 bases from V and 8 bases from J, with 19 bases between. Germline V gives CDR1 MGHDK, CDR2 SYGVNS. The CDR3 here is CASSDRGGDGRGELFF. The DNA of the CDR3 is TGTGCCAGCAGTGACAGGGGCGGCGATGGGAGAGGGGAGCTGTTTTTT.

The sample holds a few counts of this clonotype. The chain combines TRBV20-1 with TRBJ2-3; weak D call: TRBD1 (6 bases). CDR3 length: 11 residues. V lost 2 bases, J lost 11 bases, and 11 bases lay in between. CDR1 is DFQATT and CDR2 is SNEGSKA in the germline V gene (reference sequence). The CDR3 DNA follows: TGCAGTGCTAGAAGTGGGGGCAGGCAGTATTTT. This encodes CSARSGGRQYF.

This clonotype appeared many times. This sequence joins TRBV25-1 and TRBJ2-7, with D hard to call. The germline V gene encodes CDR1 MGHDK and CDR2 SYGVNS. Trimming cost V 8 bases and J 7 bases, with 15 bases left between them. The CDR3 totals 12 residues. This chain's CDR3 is CASRKTSAEQYF. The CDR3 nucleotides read TGTGCCAGCCGGAAGACAAGTGCGGAGCAGTACTTC.

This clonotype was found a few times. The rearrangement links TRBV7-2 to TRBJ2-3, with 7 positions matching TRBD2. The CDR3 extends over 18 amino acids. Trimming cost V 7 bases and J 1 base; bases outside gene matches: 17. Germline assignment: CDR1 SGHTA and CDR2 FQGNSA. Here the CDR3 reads CASTLAITASGRTDTQYF. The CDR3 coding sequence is TGTGCCAGCACCCTAGCTATCACGGCTAGCGGACGCACAGATACGCAGTATTTT.

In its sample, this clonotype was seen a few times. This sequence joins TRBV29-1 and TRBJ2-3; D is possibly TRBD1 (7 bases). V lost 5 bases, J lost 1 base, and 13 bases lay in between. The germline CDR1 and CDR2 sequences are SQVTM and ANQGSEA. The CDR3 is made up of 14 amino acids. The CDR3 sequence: CSVTQGGGTDTQYF. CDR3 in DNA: TGCAGCGTTACTCAGGGGGGTGGCACAGATACGCAGTATTTT.

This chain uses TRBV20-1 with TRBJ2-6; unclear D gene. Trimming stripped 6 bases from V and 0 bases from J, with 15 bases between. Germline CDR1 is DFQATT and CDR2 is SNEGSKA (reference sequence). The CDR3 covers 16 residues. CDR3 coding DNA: TGCAGTGCCCCCGACGGTAGCAGCTCTGGGGCCAACGTCCTGACTTTC. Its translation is CSAPDGSSSGANVLTF.

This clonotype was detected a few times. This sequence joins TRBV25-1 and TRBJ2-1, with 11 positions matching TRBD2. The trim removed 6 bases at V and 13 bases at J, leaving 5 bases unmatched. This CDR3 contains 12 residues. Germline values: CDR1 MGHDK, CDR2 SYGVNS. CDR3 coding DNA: TGTGCCAGCAGGGGGACTAGCGGTCGTCAGTTCTTC. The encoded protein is CASRGTSGRQFF.

The CDR3 DNA sequence: TGCAGCGCCTCCCCAGACCCCCGAGAGACCCAGTACTTC. Amino acids: CSASPDPRETQYF. The J gene is TRBJ2-7, the V gene TRBV29-1, with D unresolved. The tail of the sequence fits TRBJ2-5 better, so the J call may be wrong. The CDR3 is 13 residues long. Germline V CDR1 and CDR2: SQVTM, ANQGSEA.

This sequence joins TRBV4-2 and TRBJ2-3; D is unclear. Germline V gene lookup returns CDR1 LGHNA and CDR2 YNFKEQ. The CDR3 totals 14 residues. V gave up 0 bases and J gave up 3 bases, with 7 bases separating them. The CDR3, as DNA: TGTGCCAGCAGCCAAGATGGTCCGACAGATACGCAGTATTTT. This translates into CASSQDGPTDTQYF.

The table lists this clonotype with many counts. The CDR3 sequence: CSLNRGVQETQYF. The DNA of the CDR3 is TGCAGCCTTAACAGGGGCGTCCAAGAGACCCAGTACTTC. The V gene is TRBV29-1, the J gene TRBJ2-5, with TRBD1 matching over 7 bases. V lost 8 bases, J lost 1 base, and 7 bases stayed unmatched. CDR1 and CDR2 from the germline V gene are SQVTM and ANQGSEA. The CDR3 length is 13 residues.

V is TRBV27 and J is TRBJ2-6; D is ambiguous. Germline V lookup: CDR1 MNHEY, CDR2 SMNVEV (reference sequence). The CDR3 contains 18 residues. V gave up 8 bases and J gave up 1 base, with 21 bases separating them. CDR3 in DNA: TGTGCCAGCTCGCCCATTACCCTTCAGATATCTGGGGCCAACGTCCTGACTTTC. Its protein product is CASSPITLQISGANVLTF.

Here the CDR3 DNA reads TGCAGTGCCCCAGACAGGGCCCGCACAGATACGCAGTATTTT. Amino acids: CSAPDRARTDTQYF. V and J are TRBV20-1 and TRBJ2-3; 7 bases match TRBD1. Trimming removed 6 bases from V and 1 base from J; junction bases left unmatched: 7. This CDR3 region has 14 residues. Per the germline V gene, CDR1 is DFQATT and CDR2 is SNEGSKA (reference sequence).

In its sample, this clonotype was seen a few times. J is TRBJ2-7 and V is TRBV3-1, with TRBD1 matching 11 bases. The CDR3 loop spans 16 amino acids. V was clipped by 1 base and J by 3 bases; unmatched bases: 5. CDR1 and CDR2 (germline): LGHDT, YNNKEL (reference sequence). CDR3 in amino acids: CASSQVSDRGLYEQYF. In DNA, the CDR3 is TGTGCCAGCAGCCAAGTATCGGACAGGGGGCTCTACGAGCAGTACTTC.

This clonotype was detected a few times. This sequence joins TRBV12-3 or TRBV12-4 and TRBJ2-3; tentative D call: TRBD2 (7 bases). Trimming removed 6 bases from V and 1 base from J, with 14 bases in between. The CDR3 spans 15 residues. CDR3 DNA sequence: TGTGCCAGCAGCAGTGGGGGGGCCCGCACAGATACGCAGTATTTT. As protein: CASSSGGARTDTQYF.

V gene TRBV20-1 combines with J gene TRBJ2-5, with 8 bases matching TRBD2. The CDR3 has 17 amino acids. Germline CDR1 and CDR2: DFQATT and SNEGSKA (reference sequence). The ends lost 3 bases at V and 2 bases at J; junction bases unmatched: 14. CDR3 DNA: TGCAGTGCTAGCACCTTGGCGGGGGGCTTGTCACAAGAGACCCAGTACTTC. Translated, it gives CSASTLAGGLSQETQYF.